This T cell receptor (beta chain) came from a study of shared clonotypes between healthy human individuals. The study's findings and limits: Generation probabilities of non-shared clonotypes were lower (relative to those shared by all four donors).

Remarks on this clone: Its target is not known.

Trimming removed 4 bases at V and 6 bases at J, with 12 bases between. CDR1 and CDR2 from the germline V gene are SGHTA and FQGNSA. The length of the CDR3 is 14 residues. Measured with immunoSEQ multiplex PCR; TCRdb has only the in-frame clones, and not every one. The repertoire consists of some 1,600,000 clones, with approximately 98% occurring once and the leading ten covering less than 0.55%. Splitting the CD4+ cells yielded a CD45RA+ naive subset and a CD45RA-negative memory subset. The J gene is TRBJ2-2, the V gene TRBV7-2; D remains unclear. Sequencing was done on a sample of naive CD4+ T cells sorted from blood. The subset is: CD45RA+ positively selected. The clonotype comes from a man in his thirties or forties in good health. The CDR3 nucleotides are TGTGCCAGCAGCTCTTCGTGGTGGTCCGGGGAGCTGTTTTTT. Translation: CASSSSWWSGELFF.